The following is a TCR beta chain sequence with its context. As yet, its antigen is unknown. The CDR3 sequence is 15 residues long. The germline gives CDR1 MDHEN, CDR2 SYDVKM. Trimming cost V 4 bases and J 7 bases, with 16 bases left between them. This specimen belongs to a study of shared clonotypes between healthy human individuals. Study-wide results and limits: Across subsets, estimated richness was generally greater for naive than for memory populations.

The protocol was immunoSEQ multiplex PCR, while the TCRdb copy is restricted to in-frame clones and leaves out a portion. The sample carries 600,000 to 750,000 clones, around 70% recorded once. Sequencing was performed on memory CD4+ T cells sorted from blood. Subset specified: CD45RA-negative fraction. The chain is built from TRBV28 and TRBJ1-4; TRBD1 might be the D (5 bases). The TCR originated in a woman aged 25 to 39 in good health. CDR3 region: CASSSLGGLGEKLFF. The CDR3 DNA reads TGTGCCAGCAGTTCCCTTGGGGGGTTAGGTGAAAAACTGTTTTTT.